The present entry profiles one T cell receptor beta chain with its context. V lost 2 bases to trimming and J lost 1 base, with 18 bases between them. The V gene's germline CDR1 is MNHEY and CDR2 SMNVEV (reference sequence). The CDR3 has 18 amino acids. This sample was taken from a study of shared clonotypes between healthy human individuals. Study in general: CD8 memory received one plate per donor, CD8 naive two, CD4 memory three and CD4 naive three.

Some clones are missing from TCRdb's copy, which holds only in-frame ones; the method was immunoSEQ multiplex PCR. The sample includes under 600,000 clones, approximately 97% of them seen just once. The source material was naive CD4+ T cells sorted from blood. The sample's subset: CD45RA+ positively selected. V and J are TRBV27 and TRBJ1-5; no firm D call. The receptor was derived from a woman aged 30 to 39 in good health. The CDR3 DNA is TGTGCCAGCAGTTTAAGGTCGCAGGCCAGGCAGAGCAATCAGCCCCAGCATTTT. Amino acids: CASSLRSQARQSNQPQHF.